One and the same sample provided the 18 T cell receptor beta chains below, sequenced in a study of T-cell reconstitution after alpha-beta-depleted transplantation in children. General study results and limits: A year post-transplant, T-cell counts and diversity derived mostly from newly produced T cells.

Unique molecular identifiers were used to barcode this TCRbeta library. TCRdb analysed the PCR reads with MiXCR anew, one entry per CDR3 protein. This table holds approximately 300,000 distinct CDR3 sequences, 6% to 10% found once. These receptors' antigens are unknown. The specimen comprised peripheral blood, sampled 360 days after TCRalphabeta/CD19-depleted stem cell transplant. The receptors derive from a female patient aged 2-15 years who had a stem cell transplant for Fanconi anemia, so the T cells may come from the graft donor.

V gene TRBV28 combines with J gene TRBJ1-5; no reliable D call. The CDR3 loop spans 16 amino acids. V was clipped by 1 base and J by 3 bases, with 13 bases between them. Germline CDR1 reads MDHEN; CDR2 reads SYDVKM. The CDR3 reads CASSLYPRRPNQPQHF. DNA for the CDR3: TGTGCCAGCAGTTTATATCCCCGAAGGCCCAATCAGCCCCAGCATTTT.

This chain joins TRBV19 and TRBJ1-1; the D gene is possibly TRBD1 (5 bases). Germline-derived CDR1 and CDR2 are LNHDA and SQIVND (reference sequence). Trimming took 5 bases from V and 4 from J, leaving 14 bases between them. The CDR3 runs to 14 residues. This CDR3 reads CASSQWGLGTEAFF. The CDR3 DNA follows: TGTGCCAGTAGTCAGTGGGGCTTAGGCACTGAAGCTTTCTTT.

Ten or more counts support this clonotype. The chain combines TRBV29-1 with TRBJ2-5; possibly TRBD2 for D (7 bases). The V end was cut by 8 bases, the J end by 4 bases, with 17 bases between. CDR3 size: 13 residues. CDR1 is SQVTM, CDR2 ANQGSEA, per germline. DNA of the CDR3: TGCAGCTCCCTTGCGGGGGCAAGAGAGACCCAGTACTTC. As protein: CSSLAGARETQYF.

This clonotype was seen at least ten times. The V gene is TRBV12-3 or TRBV12-4, the J gene TRBJ1-1; possible D gene TRBD1, 5 bases. There are 11 residues in the CDR3. The germline V and J ends were trimmed by 6 bases and 11 bases, with 13 bases remaining between them. The CDR3 DNA reads TGTGCCAGCAGCTACAGGTTTGCGGCTTTCTTT. Its protein product is CASSYRFAAFF.

As to this clonotype: This sequence may be a read error, since a much larger clone differs from it by one base. The chain carries TRBV7-9 and TRBJ2-3; no clear D gene. Per germline, CDR1 SEHNR and CDR2 FQNEAQ (reference sequence). The CDR3 covers 15 residues. The CDR3 is CASSPPLGHTDTPYF. CDR3 sequence (DNA): TGTGCCAGCAGCCCTCCGTTGGGCCACACAGATACGCCGTATTTT.

This clonotype was found many times. The J gene is TRBJ1-5, the V gene TRBV6-2 or TRBV6-3; TRBD1 is a possible D gene (6 bases). Trimming left V 4 bases short and J 6 bases short, with 19 bases between. CDR3 length equals 16 residues. Germline CDR1 MNHEY, CDR2 SVGEGT. CDR3 residues: CASSSQGWGALQPQHF. Written as DNA, the CDR3 is TGTGCCAGCAGTTCTCAGGGGTGGGGGGCTCTTCAGCCCCAGCATTTT.

This clonotype came up a few times. V usage is TRBV6-2 or TRBV6-3 and J usage is TRBJ1-2; D perhaps matches TRBD1 (6 bases). CDR3 length equals 16 residues. Germline CDR1 MNHEY, CDR2 SVGEGT. Trimming cost V 6 bases and J 2 bases, with 19 bases left between them. CDR3 nucleotide sequence: TGTGCCAGCAGCCCTCCGACAGGATGGGTGAACTATGGCTACACCTTC. Translated, it gives CASSPPTGWVNYGYTF.

This chain joins TRBV5-1 and TRBJ1-1; D is undetermined. Trimming removed 0 bases from V and 1 base from J, with 10 bases in between. The CDR3 is 15 residues long. The V gene's germline CDR1 is SGHRS and CDR2 YFSETQ. This CDR3 is CASSLDNQPNTEAFF. CDR3 sequence (DNA): TGCGCCAGCAGCTTGGACAATCAACCGAACACTGAAGCTTTCTTT.

This clonotype occurred many times. The chain couples TRBV28 to TRBJ2-7; possibly TRBD1 or TRBD2 for D (5 bases each). V was clipped by 7 bases and J by 3 bases, with 13 bases between them. CDR1 MDHEN and CDR2 SYDVKM come from the germline V gene. CDR3 size: 13 residues. The CDR3 DNA follows: TGTGCCAGCAACCTGGGACGGTTCTACGAGCAGTACTTC. It encodes CASNLGRFYEQYF.

This clonotype was picked up many times. V is TRBV28 and J is TRBJ2-3; D remains ambiguous. This CDR3 is built from 12 residues. V dropped 7 bases and J dropped 2 bases, with 7 bases sitting between them. Germline CDR1 is MDHEN and CDR2 is SYDVKM. The CDR3 sequence is CASTGSTDTQYF. The CDR3 bases are TGTGCCAGCACTGGTTCCACAGATACGCAGTATTTT.

V gene TRBV28 combines with J gene TRBJ2-7, with D possibly matching TRBD2 (6 bases). The CDR3 totals 14 residues. CDR1 and CDR2 (germline): MDHEN, SYDVKM. V was clipped by 6 bases and J by 5 bases, with 17 bases between them. CDR3 protein: CASSPGTLRHEQYF. In DNA form, the CDR3 reads TGTGCCAGCAGCCCAGGGACTTTAAGACACGAGCAGTACTTC. The full variable domain, in which reference TRBV28 and TRBJ2-7 provide the parts outside the CDR3, is DVKVTQSSRYLVKRTGEKVFLECVQDMDHENMFWYRQDPGLGLRLIYFSYDVKMKEKGDIPEGYSVSREKKERFSLILESASTNQTSMYLCASSPGTLRHEQYFGPGTRLTVT.

The chain employs TRBV6-2 or TRBV6-3 and TRBJ1-6, with D maybe TRBD1 (5 bases). The CDR3 totals 17 residues. V was trimmed by 0 bases and J by 0 bases, leaving 9 bases between them. Germline values: CDR1 MNHEY, CDR2 SVGEGT. This CDR3 reads CASSYSYRSSYNSPLHF. The CDR3 DNA reads as TGTGCCAGCAGTTACTCCTACAGGAGCTCCTATAATTCACCCCTCCACTTT.

This clonotype was detected many times. V gene TRBV7-4 combines with J gene TRBJ2-3; D assignment may be TRBD1 or TRBD2 (6 bases each). Germline V gene data show CDR1 as SGHVT and CDR2 as SQSDAQ. Trimming took 2 bases from V and 3 from J, leaving 21 bases between them. This CDR3 spans 18 amino acids. The CDR3 sequence: CASSLYRVGGVETDTQYF. CDR3 DNA sequence: TGTGCCAGCAGCTTATACCGGGTGGGGGGCGTTGAGACAGATACGCAGTATTTT.

This clonotype was detected many times. The chain links TRBV29-1 to TRBJ1-1; TRBD1 aligns across 7 bases. V was clipped by 4 bases and J by 7 bases; unmatched bases: 6. Germline CDR1 SQVTM, CDR2 ANQGSEA. The CDR3 is made up of 12 amino acids. CDR3 sequence: CSVGEQGGEAFF. The DNA for the CDR3 is TGCAGCGTTGGGGAGCAGGGGGGTGAAGCTTTCTTT.

This clonotype turned up a few times. CDR3 sequence: CATSRAPASGYTF. The DNA of the CDR3 is TGTGCCACCAGCAGAGCTCCGGCCAGCGGCTACACCTTC. The chain carries TRBV15 and TRBJ1-2; no reliable D call. The CDR3 loop spans 13 amino acids. Trimming shortened V by 1 base and J by 8 bases, and 11 bases separated the two germline ends. The germline V gene has CDR1 LNHNV and CDR2 YYDKDF (reference sequence). The full variable domain, with the rest looked up from reference TRBV15 and TRBJ1-2, is DAMVIQNPRYQVTQFGKPVTLSCSQTLNHNVMYWYQQKSSQAPKLLFHYYDKDFNNEADTPDNFQSRRPNTSFCFLDIRSPGLGDTAMYLCATSRAPASGYTFGSGTRLTVV.

Ten or more counts support this clonotype. This chain joins TRBV6-1 and TRBJ2-1; D gene ambiguous. V was trimmed by 7 bases and J by 5 bases, leaving 12 bases between them. Germline V lookup: CDR1 MNHNS, CDR2 SASEGT. The CDR3 spans 13 residues. CDR3 coding DNA: TGTGCCAGCAACCAGTTCCTTGACAATGAGCAGTTCTTC. It encodes CASNQFLDNEQFF.

The sample holds many counts of this clonotype. The chain carries TRBV12-3 or TRBV12-4 and TRBJ2-2; D may correspond to TRBD1 or TRBD2 (5 bases each). Trimming left V 4 bases short and J 5 bases short, with 8 bases between. The CDR3 extends over 13 amino acids. The CDR3 nucleotides read TGTGCCAGCAGTTGGGGGAAGACCGGGGAGCTGTTTTTT. Translation gives CASSWGKTGELFF.

At least ten counts were recorded for this clonotype. The chain uses TRBV6-5 and TRBJ2-7; 7 nucleotides agree with TRBD1. Trimming at V came to 5 bases and at J to 6 bases, leaving 4 bases not matched to a gene. This CDR3 has 12 amino acids. CDR1 and CDR2 from the germline V gene are MNHEY and SVGAGI. The CDR3 here is CASSRNRGEQYF. The CDR3 DNA reads as TGTGCCAGCAGTCGAAACAGGGGCGAGCAGTACTTC.